In this sample, the clone carrying this T cell receptor (beta chain) turned up once. Its cognate antigen is unknown. Pooling covered second doses at about 4 or about 12 weeks. This record belongs to a study of T cell responses to AZD1222 COVID-19 vaccine. Regarding the study as a whole: The study reported that nearly half of spike-specific TCRs target unmutated variant regions. The donors showed a predominance of white British ancestry and of females, with possible underestimation of clonal diversity.

Germline V gene lookup returns CDR1 LNHDA and CDR2 SQIVND (reference sequence). V dropped 4 bases and J dropped 6 bases, with 6 bases sitting between them. This CDR3 is 12 amino acids long. Sequencing used immunoSEQ multiplex PCR; TCRdb keeps in-frame clones, though not all of them. Of about 150,000 clones listed, 87% were seen once; the top ten hold just over 9%. The sample in question was peripheral blood, obtained 28 days after the second AZD1222 dose. J is TRBJ2-2 and V is TRBV19; D gene ambiguous. The receptor's source is an adult who received the AZD1222 COVID-19 vaccine. The CDR3 loop is CASSKFAGELFF. The CDR3 DNA reads as TGTGCCAGTAGTAAGTTCGCCGGGGAGCTGTTTTTT.